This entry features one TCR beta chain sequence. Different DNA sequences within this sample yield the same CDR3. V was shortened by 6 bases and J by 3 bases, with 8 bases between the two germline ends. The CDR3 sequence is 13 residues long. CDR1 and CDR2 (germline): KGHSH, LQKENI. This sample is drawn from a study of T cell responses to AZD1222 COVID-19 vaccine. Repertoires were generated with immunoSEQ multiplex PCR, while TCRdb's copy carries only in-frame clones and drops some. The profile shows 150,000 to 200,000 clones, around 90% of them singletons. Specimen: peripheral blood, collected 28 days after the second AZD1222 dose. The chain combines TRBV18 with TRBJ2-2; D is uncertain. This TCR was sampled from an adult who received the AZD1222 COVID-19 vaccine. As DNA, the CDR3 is TGTGCCAGCTCCCCCTCGGACACCGGGGAGCTGTTTTTT. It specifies CASSPSDTGELFF.